This TCR beta chain was recovered during a study of CD8 T cells in ankylosing spondylitis. The study, taken as a whole, reports: A TCR beta motif made of fewer than 10 highly homologous variants seemed typical of ankylosing spondylitis blood.

Germline V gives CDR1 DFQATT, CDR2 SNEGSKA (reference sequence). The CDR3 runs 14 residues. V lost 0 bases to trimming and J lost 2 bases, with 11 bases between them. As to this clonotype: Its antigen is currently unknown.

Each CDR3 protein is one row after TCRdb ran MiXCR on the 5' RACE reads. Altogether over 700,000 distinct CDR3 sequences are present, around 20% being singletons, with the ten largest covering 15% to 20%. The chain couples TRBV20-1 to TRBJ2-7; D gene ambiguous. The receptor's source is a male donor with ankylosing spondylitis. The specimen was blood, either unsorted or a sorted T cell fraction (not recorded which). The CDR3 DNA is TGCAGTGCTAGAGATTCGAGGAGTACCTACGAGCAGTACTTC. It translates to CSARDSRSTYEQYF.